This TCR beta chain was sequenced for a study of blood T cells in healthy people across ages. Healthy Caucasians from Russia aged about 6 to 95 served as donors. Findings and caveats of the study: In older individuals, TCR beta diversity per million T cells was lower, falling roughly linearly with age. A conclusive naive versus antigen-experienced comparison was prevented by the unsorted PBMCs.

Combining a sample-barcoded 5' primer with a J-beta primer mix, a second PCR ran for 7 to 11 cycles. Each cDNA molecule received a tag from a template-switch adaptor that had 12 random nucleotides. TCRdb reprocessed the 5' RACE reads with MiXCR, giving one entry per CDR3 protein. The table records about 1.7 million distinct CDR3 sequences, approximately 28% of them present only once. This clonotype was seen repeatedly, ten times or more. Its antigen is still unknown. This CDR3 is 15 amino acids long. Germline CDR1 is LGHNA and CDR2 is YSLEER. V gave up 1 base and J gave up 1 base, with 9 bases separating them.

The sequence was collected from a woman younger than 45 in good health. The sample consisted of blood. The genes are TRBV4-3 and TRBJ2-3; D may be TRBD2 (6 bases). The CDR3 DNA reads as TGCGCCAGCAGCCAAGCGGGGGTGGGCACAGATACGCAGTATTTT. Its protein is CASSQAGVGTDTQYF.